These 30 T cell receptor beta chains were sequenced from one sample in a study of blood T cell repertoires in COVID-19. Generated by immunoSEQ multiplex PCR, the TCRdb table keeps only in-frame clones and is missing some. In the table there are approximately 270,000 clones, around 89% of which are singletons. The sample consisted of PBMCs or T cells enriched from blood (not recorded which). Receptor source: a woman in her 30s with acute COVID-19.

Only one count was recorded for this clone. The chain links TRBV10-2 to TRBJ1-1, with D maybe TRBD1 (6 bases). The CDR3 length is 15 residues. Germline values: CDR1 WSHSY, CDR2 SAAADI. V lost 0 bases, J lost 7 bases, and 15 bases lay in between. The CDR3 nucleotides read TGCGCCAGCAGTGAGTCACCCAGGGGCCCAAATGAAGCTTTCTTT. Protein: CASSESPRGPNEAFF.

V is TRBV7-9 and J is TRBJ1-4; D might be TRBD1 (6 bases). V lost 4 bases, J lost 7 bases, and 16 bases lay in between. CDR3 length equals 15 residues. Germline CDR1 and CDR2: SEHNR and FQNEAQ (reference sequence). As DNA, the CDR3 is TGTGCCAGCAGCTCGCCCGACAGGTTTTTTGAAAAACTGTTTTTT. It translates to CASSSPDRFFEKLFF.

This clone has a single count. J is TRBJ2-7 and V is TRBV6-5, with 12 bases lining up with TRBD2. The V gene end was trimmed by 6 bases and the J gene end by 4 bases; junction bases not matched to a gene: 7. Germline V gene lookup returns CDR1 MNHEY and CDR2 SVGAGI. The CDR3 runs 15 residues. The CDR3 nucleotides are TGTGCCAGCAGGCCGACTAGCGGGAGCCCATACGAGCAGTACTTC. Translating it yields CASRPTSGSPYEQYF.

This clone was seen just once. The chain has TRBV11-3 and TRBJ2-3; D perhaps matches TRBD1 (6 bases). V lost 6 bases and J 2 bases, leaving 9 bases between the germline ends. This CDR3 region has 13 residues. The germline gives CDR1 SGHNT, CDR2 YENEEA. The CDR3 DNA is TGTGCCAGCAGTGACAGGTCCACAGATACGCAGTATTTT. This gives the protein CASSDRSTDTQYF. The variable domain in full, with the rest retrieved from reference TRBV11-3 and TRBJ2-3, is EAGVVQSPRYKIIEKKQPVAFWCNPISGHNTLYWYLQNLGQGPELLIRYENEEAVDDSQLPKDRFSAERLKGVDSTLKIQPAELGDSAVYLCASSDRSTDTQYFGPGTRLTVL.

The V and J genes are TRBV30 and TRBJ2-7; possibly TRBD2 for D (6 bases). This CDR3 is 13 amino acids long. V dropped 2 bases and J dropped 6 bases, with 14 bases sitting between them. CDR1 is GTSNPN and CDR2 is SVGIG in the germline V gene (reference sequence). The CDR3, as DNA: TGTGCCTGGAGTAGCGGGCCGCTCCGCGAGCAGTACTTC. This gives the protein CAWSSGPLREQYF.

This clone has a handful of counts. This sequence joins TRBV7-8 and TRBJ1-4, with TRBD1 matching 7 bases. Germline V gene lookup returns CDR1 SGHVS and CDR2 FQNEAQ. The trim removed 5 bases at V and 14 bases at J, leaving 11 bases unmatched. The CDR3 spans 13 residues. Here the CDR3 reads CASSRETGSSLFF. In DNA form, the CDR3 reads TGTGCCAGCAGCCGAGAGACAGGGTCGTCGCTGTTTTTT.

J is TRBJ2-3 and V is TRBV7-6, with 8 bases aligning to TRBD2. V lost 4 bases to trimming and J lost 2 bases; unmatched junction nucleotides: 5. From germline, CDR1 is SGHVS and CDR2 FNYEAQ. The CDR3 runs to 15 residues. The CDR3 nucleotides are TGTGCCAGCAGCTCCTTTAGCGGGGACACAGATACGCAGTATTTT. It encodes CASSSFSGDTDTQYF.

The V and J genes are TRBV19 and TRBJ1-5, with TRBD1 identical over 7 bases. Germline CDR1 and CDR2: LNHDA and SQIVND (reference sequence). This CDR3 is 15 amino acids long. The trim removed 1 base at V and 3 bases at J, leaving 3 bases unmatched. CDR3 bases: TGTGCCAGTAGTATAGCCGACAGGGACAATCAGCCCCAGCATTTT. Its translation: CASSIADRDNQPQHF.

This clone was observed a single time. The chain joins TRBV5-6 to TRBJ1-1, with D hard to call. The CDR3 is 12 amino acids. Germline-derived CDR1 and CDR2 are SGHDT and YYEEEE. V lost 2 bases to trimming and J lost 6 bases, with 8 bases between them. This CDR3 is CASSFERAEAFF. The CDR3, as DNA: TGTGCCAGCAGCTTTGAGAGGGCTGAAGCTTTCTTT.

The J gene is TRBJ1-2, the V gene TRBV10-3; D might be TRBD1 (5 bases). Germline V gives CDR1 ENHRY, CDR2 SYGVKD. The V end was cut by 8 bases, the J end by 6 bases, with 16 bases between. CDR3 length equals 13 residues. The CDR3 here is CAIGQGRGDGYTF. The CDR3 region has the DNA TGTGCCATCGGTCAGGGCAGAGGCGATGGCTACACCTTC.

Comment on this clone: Different DNA sequences within this sample yield the same CDR3. The chain recombines TRBV7-9 with TRBJ2-7, with D possibly TRBD2 on 6 matching bases. The CDR3 is 14 amino acids. Trimming took 4 bases from V and 1 from J, leaving 11 bases between them. CDR1 and CDR2 (germline): SEHNR, FQNEAQ (reference sequence). The CDR3 sequence: CASSSTGSSYEQYF. CDR3 coding DNA: TGTGCCAGCAGCTCAACCGGGAGTTCCTACGAGCAGTACTTC.

The chain couples TRBV25-1 to TRBJ2-7, with a possible D match to TRBD2 (5 bases). Germline V lookup: CDR1 MGHDK, CDR2 SYGVNS. The CDR3 runs to 14 residues. Trimming took 1 base from V and 2 from J, leaving 9 bases between them. The CDR3 spells CASSESSRTYEQYF. In nucleotides, the CDR3 is TGTGCCAGCAGTGAATCTAGCAGGACCTACGAGCAGTACTTC.

The V and J genes are TRBV6-5 and TRBJ2-1; TRBD1 is a possible D gene (5 bases). This CDR3 region has 13 residues. The V end lost 6 bases, the J end lost 8 bases, and 14 bases lay between the germline ends. Germline-derived CDR1 and CDR2 are MNHEY and SVGAGI. The CDR3 spells CASSLWQGDEQFF. The CDR3 DNA follows: TGTGCCAGCAGCCTTTGGCAGGGCGATGAGCAGTTCTTC.

V usage is TRBV7-9 and J usage is TRBJ2-3, with 13 bases lining up with TRBD2. Germline V lookup: CDR1 SEHNR, CDR2 FQNEAQ (reference sequence). CDR3 length equals 17 residues. V lost 5 bases to trimming and J lost 0 bases; unmatched junction nucleotides: 5. CDR3 in DNA: TGTGCCAGCAGCCGCGGACTAGCGGGAGTTAGCACAGATACGCAGTATTTT. Its translation is CASSRGLAGVSTDTQYF.

This rearrangement joins TRBV3-1 (or the pseudogene TRBV3-2) to TRBJ2-7, with 7 bases aligning to TRBD1. The CDR3 has 13 amino acids. Germline V CDR1 and CDR2: LGHDT, YNNKEL (reference sequence). V lost 6 bases and J lost 3; bases outside the gene matches: 5. The CDR3 here is CASSMGQYYEQYF. The CDR3, as DNA: TGTGCCAGCAGTATGGGACAGTACTACGAGCAGTACTTC.

The genes are TRBV30 and TRBJ2-3; D unclear. This CDR3 has 15 amino acids. CDR1 GTSNPN and CDR2 SVGIG come from the germline V gene (reference sequence). V lost 4 bases and J lost 2, with 16 bases in between. The CDR3 loop reads CAWTGTIQVTDTQYF. DNA for the CDR3: TGTGCCTGGACTGGTACGATCCAGGTCACAGATACGCAGTATTTT.

The chain links TRBV7-3 to TRBJ1-1, with 12 bases fitting TRBD1. CDR1 and CDR2 (germline): SGHTA, FQGTGA. CDR3 length: 16 residues. J was trimmed by 5 bases and V by 6 bases; bases with no gene match: 10. The CDR3 protein is CASSSPGTGGQTEAFF. The CDR3 DNA reads as TGTGCCAGCAGTTCGCCAGGGACAGGGGGCCAGACTGAAGCTTTCTTT.

The chain has TRBV7-9 and TRBJ2-2; TRBD2 matches 9 bases. This CDR3 spans 16 amino acids. The V segment lost 2 bases and the J segment 0 bases; nucleotides outside the gene matches: 1. Germline loops: CDR1 SEHNR, CDR2 FQNEAQ (reference sequence). CDR3 in DNA: TGTGCCAGCAGCTTACTAGCGGGGCCGAACACCGGGGAGCTGTTTTTT. Protein product: CASSLLAGPNTGELFF.

This rearrangement joins TRBV28 to TRBJ2-7; D gene uncertain. Per the germline V gene, CDR1 is MDHEN and CDR2 is SYDVKM. Deletions cut 3 bases from V and 3 bases from J, with 6 bases between. This CDR3 spans 12 amino acids. CDR3 bases: TGTGCCAGCAGTTTCCCAGACTACGAGCAGTACTTC. This encodes CASSFPDYEQYF.

The chain recombines TRBV6-1 with TRBJ2-4, with a weak D call TRBD2 (5 bases). With 3 bases removed from V and 15 bases from J, the gap between germline ends came to 15 bases. The CDR3 consists of 12 residues. Germline V gene sequence: CDR1 MNHNS, CDR2 SASEGT. The CDR3 region has the DNA TGTGCCAGCAGTGAGTCGATCGGGGTGGGGTACTTC. It specifies CASSESIGVGYF.

The chain couples TRBV11-2 to TRBJ1-6, with 7 bases lining up with TRBD1. J was trimmed by 6 bases and V by 1 base; bases with no gene match: 6. The CDR3 contains 16 residues. Looked up from germline, CDR1 is SGHAT and CDR2 is FQNNGV. The CDR3 sequence: CASSLVRGTVNSPLHF. As DNA, the CDR3 is TGTGCCAGCAGCTTAGTTAGGGGGACAGTTAATTCACCCCTCCACTTT.

V is TRBV21-1 and J is TRBJ2-3; TRBD2, the D gene given by the table, was not confirmed from the DNA. TRBV21-1 represents a pseudogene. The CDR3 spans 13 residues. The CDR3 nucleotides are TGTGCCAGCAGCACCGGGAGTAGCGATACGCAGTATTTT. It specifies CASSTGSSDTQYF.

V is TRBV28 and J is TRBJ1-2, with D perhaps matching TRBD1 (6 bases). The CDR3 contains 15 residues. The V and J ends lost 6 bases and 8 bases respectively, with 22 bases between them. Germline V gene data show CDR1 as MDHEN and CDR2 as SYDVKM. The CDR3 loop is CASSPPGEPQRGYTF. CDR3 in DNA: TGTGCCAGCAGCCCCCCAGGGGAACCCCAGCGGGGCTACACCTTC.

CDR3 protein: CASSPSRIAGGRGAIQYF. Written as DNA, the CDR3 is TGTGCCAGCAGCCCCTCCCGGATAGCGGGAGGGAGGGGGGCCATTCAGTACTTC. The chain is built from TRBV7-9 and TRBJ2-4, with 11 bases lining up with TRBD2. This CDR3 comprises 18 residues. Per germline, CDR1 SEHNR and CDR2 FQNEAQ (reference sequence). Trimming cost V 5 bases and J 9 bases; bases outside gene matches: 18.

This chain links TRBV9 with TRBJ2-3; perhaps TRBD1 as D (5 bases). Per germline, CDR1 SGDLS and CDR2 YYNGEE. V lost 2 bases and J 2 bases, leaving 12 bases between the germline ends. The CDR3 is 15 residues long. The CDR3 nucleotides read TGTGCCAGCAGCGTCGGTGTAGGGGACACAGATACGCAGTATTTT. Its translation is CASSVGVGDTDTQYF.

This chain uses TRBV30 with TRBJ1-2; TRBD1 matches 8 bases. Germline assignment: CDR1 GTSNPN and CDR2 SVGIG (reference sequence). The CDR3 is 13 amino acids. V trimming: 3 bases; J trimming: 3 bases; junction bases outside the gene matches: 3. CDR3 residues: CAWRGQDYYGYTF. In nucleotides, the CDR3 is TGTGCCTGGAGGGGACAGGACTACTATGGCTACACCTTC.

V and J are TRBV28 and TRBJ2-2, with unresolved D. Looked up from germline, CDR1 is MDHEN and CDR2 is SYDVKM. CDR3 length: 18 residues. The V end lost 2 bases, the J end lost 0 bases, and 16 bases lay between the germline ends. The CDR3 DNA is TGTGCCAGCAGTTTAGTTCCCCAGGTATTCACGAACACCGGGGAGCTGTTTTTT. Translation: CASSLVPQVFTNTGELFF.

V usage is TRBV27 and J usage is TRBJ2-7; a weak D match, TRBD2 (6 bases). The V gene lost 5 bases and the J gene lost 7 bases, with 15 bases spanning the gap. CDR1 is MNHEY and CDR2 is SMNVEV in the germline V gene (reference sequence). The CDR3 has 13 residues. The CDR3 loop is CASSLKGGREQYF. The CDR3 coding sequence is TGTGCCAGCAGTCTGAAGGGAGGCCGGGAGCAGTACTTC.

This clone was seen a few times. V gene TRBV11-2 combines with J gene TRBJ2-7, with 8 bases that match TRBD1. Germline CDR1 is SGHAT and CDR2 is FQNNGV. V dropped 1 base and J dropped 2; count of bases not matched to a gene: 4. There are 15 residues in the CDR3. CDR3 protein: CASSLVQDRAYEQYF. Here the CDR3 DNA reads TGTGCCAGCAGCTTAGTTCAGGACAGGGCCTACGAGCAGTACTTC.

The chain links TRBV7-8 to TRBJ2-1, with 11 nucleotides matching TRBD2. CDR1 is SGHVS and CDR2 is FQNEAQ in the germline V gene. The V and J ends lost 4 bases and 6 bases, in that order; junction bases with no gene match: 8. The CDR3 is made up of 16 amino acids. The CDR3 protein is CASSSPGLAELNEQFF. In nucleotides, the CDR3 is TGTGCCAGCAGCTCTCCGGGACTAGCGGAACTCAATGAGCAGTTCTTC.